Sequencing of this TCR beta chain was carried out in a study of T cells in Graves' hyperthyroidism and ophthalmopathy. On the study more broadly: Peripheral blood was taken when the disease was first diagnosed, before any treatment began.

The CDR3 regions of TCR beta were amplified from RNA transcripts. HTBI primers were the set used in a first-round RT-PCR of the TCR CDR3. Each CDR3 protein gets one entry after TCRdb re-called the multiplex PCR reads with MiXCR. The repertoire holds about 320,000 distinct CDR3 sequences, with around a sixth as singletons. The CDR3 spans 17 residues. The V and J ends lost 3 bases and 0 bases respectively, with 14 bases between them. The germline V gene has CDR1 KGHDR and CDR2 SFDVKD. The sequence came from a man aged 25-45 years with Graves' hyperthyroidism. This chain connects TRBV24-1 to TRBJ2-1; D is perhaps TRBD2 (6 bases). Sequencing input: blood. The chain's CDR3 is CATSDGEAGTSYNEQFF. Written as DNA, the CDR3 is TGTGCCACCAGTGATGGTGAGGCGGGGACCTCCTACAATGAGCAGTTCTTC.